Below are 32 T cell receptor beta chains sequenced from a single sample in a study of blood T cell repertoires in COVID-19. Generated by immunoSEQ multiplex PCR, the TCRdb table keeps only in-frame clones and is missing some. The sample has 150,000 to 180,000 clones, less than 95% seen once. The sample taken for sequencing was peripheral blood. These receptors all stem from a man in his fifties with acute or convalescent COVID-19.

V and J are TRBV6-5 and TRBJ1-1; the D gene is possibly TRBD1 (5 bases). Germline V gene lookup returns CDR1 MNHEY and CDR2 SVGAGI. The CDR3 sequence is 11 residues long. V gave up 6 bases and J gave up 6 bases, with 8 bases separating them. The chain's CDR3 is CASRGAAEAFF. The CDR3 DNA sequence: TGTGCCAGCAGAGGGGCCGCTGAAGCTTTCTTT.

The V call is TRBV7-9, the J call TRBJ1-1; possibly TRBD1 for D (6 bases). The CDR3 is made up of 14 amino acids. V was trimmed by 1 base and J by 8 bases, leaving 14 bases between them. Germline CDR1 and CDR2: SEHNR and FQNEAQ (reference sequence). The CDR3 reads CASSLGGGELEAFF. The CDR3, as DNA: TGTGCCAGCAGCTTAGGAGGGGGAGAACTCGAAGCTTTCTTT. The full variable domain, rest sourced from reference TRBV7-9 and TRBJ1-1, is DTGVSQNPRHKITKRGQNVTFRCDPISEHNRLYWYRQTLGQGPEFLTYFQNEAQLEKSRLLSDRFSAERPKGSFSTLEIQRTEQGDSAMYLCASSLGGGELEAFFGQGTRLTVV.

The chain couples TRBV6-5 to TRBJ1-2, with TRBD1 matching 8 bases. The V segment lost 6 bases and the J segment 5 bases; nucleotides outside the gene matches: 8. CDR3 length: 14 amino acids. Per the germline V gene, CDR1 is MNHEY and CDR2 is SVGAGI. CDR3: CASSTRQGRYGYTF. In DNA, the CDR3 is TGTGCCAGCAGCACACGACAGGGGAGGTATGGCTACACCTTC.

The V gene is TRBV27, the J gene TRBJ2-7, with 10 bases aligning to TRBD2. The CDR3 spans 15 residues. J gave up 4 bases and V 3 bases, and 6 bases lay outside the gene matches. Germline V lookup: CDR1 MNHEY, CDR2 SMNVEV (reference sequence). The chain's CDR3 is CASSLLLAGMYEQYF. The CDR3 DNA reads TGTGCCAGCAGTTTGTTACTAGCGGGAATGTACGAGCAGTACTTC.

The chain links TRBV4-2 to TRBJ2-3, with TRBD2 matching 9 bases. This CDR3 is built from 17 residues. V shed 0 bases and J 2 bases; nucleotides not matched to a gene: 6. Germline V gives CDR1 LGHNA, CDR2 YNFKEQ. Here the CDR3 reads CASSQEGGLAITDTQYF. DNA for the CDR3: TGTGCCAGCAGCCAAGAAGGAGGACTAGCGATCACAGATACGCAGTATTTT.

The chain couples TRBV27 to TRBJ2-7; 14 bases line up with TRBD2. The junction had 8 bases not matched to a gene; V was cut back by 5 bases and J by 5 bases. The CDR3 is made up of 16 amino acids. Germline CDR1 is MNHEY and CDR2 is SMNVEV (reference sequence). This CDR3 reads CASSTGTSGRKDEQYF. The CDR3 bases are TGTGCCAGCAGTACCGGGACTAGCGGGAGAAAGGACGAGCAGTACTTC.

The J gene is TRBJ2-2, the V gene TRBV5-6; D is ambiguous. The germline gives CDR1 SGHDT, CDR2 YYEEEE. The V and J ends lost 6 bases and 8 bases respectively, with 8 bases between them. The CDR3 extends over 11 amino acids. The CDR3 loop reads CASNSRGELFF. In nucleotides, the CDR3 is TGTGCCAGCAATAGTCGGGGGGAGCTGTTTTTT.

The rearrangement uses TRBV11-2 and TRBJ1-3, with D possibly TRBD1 on 6 matching bases. The CDR3 has 18 amino acids. Looked up from germline, CDR1 is SGHAT and CDR2 is FQNNGV. The V and J ends lost 2 bases and 0 bases respectively, with 17 bases between them. This chain's CDR3 is CASSLSFGGAISGNTIYF. DNA for the CDR3: TGTGCCAGCAGCTTAAGTTTTGGGGGCGCGATCTCTGGAAACACCATATATTTT.

The chain combines TRBV28 with TRBJ1-2, with D unresolved. Per germline, CDR1 MDHEN and CDR2 SYDVKM. This CDR3 region has 13 residues. V was clipped by 2 bases and J by 4 bases, with 8 bases between them. CDR3 in amino acids: CASSLEGTYGYTF. CDR3 coding DNA: TGTGCCAGCAGTTTAGAGGGTACCTATGGCTACACCTTC.

The rearrangement links TRBV6-5 to TRBJ1-3; weak D call: TRBD1 (5 bases). CDR1 is MNHEY, CDR2 SVGAGI, per germline. This CDR3 is built from 15 residues. The V and J ends lost 2 bases and 0 bases respectively, with 8 bases between them. DNA for the CDR3: TGTGCCAGCAGTTACGGGGGGAGCTCTGGAAACACCATATATTTT. It translates to CASSYGGSSGNTIYF.

V is TRBV18 and J is TRBJ2-3; 9 bases fit TRBD1. V trimming: 3 bases; J trimming: 4 bases; junction bases outside the gene matches: 17. The CDR3 is made up of 19 amino acids. Germline V gene data show CDR1 as KGHSH and CDR2 as LQKENI. Here the CDR3 reads CASSPASAGITGGSDTQYF. The CDR3 DNA reads as TGTGCCAGCTCACCGGCTTCGGCGGGGATAACAGGGGGCTCAGATACGCAGTATTTT.

The chain combines TRBV7-9 with TRBJ2-1; D may be TRBD2 (5 bases). Germline values: CDR1 SEHNR, CDR2 FQNEAQ (reference sequence). V was cut by 8 bases and J by 3 bases, with 14 bases left in between. CDR3 length: 14 amino acids. CDR3 protein: CASGPSRDYNEQFF. In DNA, the CDR3 is TGTGCCAGCGGGCCCTCTCGGGACTACAATGAGCAGTTCTTC.

V and J are TRBV27 and TRBJ1-2; 7 bases match TRBD1. J lost 8 bases, V lost 3 bases, and 6 bases had no gene match. Germline V gives CDR1 MNHEY, CDR2 SMNVEV (reference sequence). The CDR3 runs to 13 residues. CDR3 bases: TGTGCCAGCAGTTTTAGGGGGCAAGAGGGCTACACCTTC. Its protein is CASSFRGQEGYTF.

In its sample, this clone was seen once. The genes are TRBV30 and TRBJ1-5; 8 positions agree with TRBD1. V gave up 5 bases and J gave up 2 bases; unmatched junction bases: 11. The CDR3 contains 16 residues. CDR1 GTSNPN and CDR2 SVGIG come from the germline V gene (reference sequence). The CDR3 DNA follows: TGTGCCTGGCGGGGACAGGCTGGGGTCGGCAATCAGCCCCAGCATTTT. It translates to CAWRGQAGVGNQPQHF.

The table lists this clone with a few counts. The chain is built from TRBV28 and TRBJ2-1, with 12 nucleotides matching TRBD2. V gave up 3 bases and J gave up 5 bases; unmatched junction bases: 14. The V gene's germline CDR1 is MDHEN and CDR2 SYDVKM. The CDR3 length is 19 residues. The CDR3 loop reads CASSFPTGSLAGGDNEQFF. The CDR3 nucleotides are TGTGCCAGCAGTTTTCCCACCGGGTCACTAGCGGGGGGTGACAATGAGCAGTTCTTC.

Regarding this clone: Other DNA variants within this sample encode the same CDR3. The chain has TRBV9 and TRBJ1-5; weak D call: TRBD1 (5 bases). Trimming took 0 bases from V and 2 from J, leaving 9 bases between them. The CDR3 has 15 residues. Germline V gene data show CDR1 as SGDLS and CDR2 as YYNGEE. The CDR3 sequence is CASSVGPGGNQPQHF. In DNA form, the CDR3 reads TGTGCCAGCAGCGTAGGGCCGGGGGGCAATCAGCCCCAGCATTTT.

The chain uses TRBV6-5 and TRBJ2-2, with 9 nucleotides matching TRBD2. CDR3 length equals 15 residues. Per germline, CDR1 MNHEY and CDR2 SVGAGI. Unmatched junction bases numbered 7, after V lost 6 bases and J lost 5 bases. CDR3 bases: TGTGCCAGCAGCCGGGGACTAGCACCGACCGGGGAGCTGTTTTTT. Translated: CASSRGLAPTGELFF.

The J gene is TRBJ2-1, the V gene TRBV5-1, with a possible D match to TRBD1 (6 bases). This CDR3 is 15 amino acids long. Trimming removed 1 base from V and 4 bases from J, with 12 bases in between. CDR1 SGHRS and CDR2 YFSETQ come from the germline V gene. DNA for the CDR3: TGCGCCAGCAGCTTGAAGGGGGATCTTTACAATGAGCAGTTCTTC. Encoded protein: CASSLKGDLYNEQFF.

The J gene is TRBJ2-3, the V gene TRBV9, with TRBD1 identical over 8 bases. Trimming at V came to 0 bases and at J to 0 bases, leaving 3 bases not matched to a gene. The CDR3 is 16 residues long. From germline, CDR1 is SGDLS and CDR2 YYNGEE. DNA for the CDR3: TGTGCCAGCAGCGTAGGGGACAGGCCTAGCACAGATACGCAGTATTTT. It specifies CASSVGDRPSTDTQYF.

The J gene is TRBJ1-4, the V gene TRBV28; D is unclear. This CDR3 region has 12 residues. Germline values: CDR1 MDHEN, CDR2 SYDVKM. CDR3 residues: CATSGSNEKLFF. The DNA for the CDR3 is TGTGCAACCTCCGGGAGTAATGAAAAACTGTTTTTT.

The chain links TRBV27 to TRBJ1-5; D is perhaps TRBD1 (5 bases). Germline V gene lookup returns CDR1 MNHEY and CDR2 SMNVEV (reference sequence). V lost 6 bases, J lost 6 bases, and 12 bases lay in between. The CDR3 length is 13 residues. CDR3 bases: TGTGCCAGCAGGGCAATGGGGCTTCAGCCCCAGCATTTT. It translates to CASRAMGLQPQHF.

CDR3 sequence reads: CASSRRESGSNEKLFF. Here the CDR3 DNA reads TGTGCCAGCAGCCGGAGGGAGTCGGGTTCTAATGAAAAACTGTTTTTT. The V gene is TRBV7-8, the J gene TRBJ1-4; D not certain. Between the trimmed V and J ends, which lost 5 bases and 3 bases, there was a span of 16 bases. Per the germline V gene, CDR1 is SGHVS and CDR2 is FQNEAQ. The CDR3 covers 16 residues.

This clone was seen only a few times. The rearrangement uses TRBV14 and TRBJ2-1; possible D gene TRBD1, 5 bases. CDR1 SGHDN and CDR2 FVKESK come from the germline V gene. V was trimmed by 3 bases and J by 2 bases, leaving 14 bases between them. The CDR3 runs 16 residues. The chain's CDR3 is CASSHKKGKTYNEQFF. The CDR3 DNA reads as TGTGCCAGCAGCCACAAAAAGGGGAAAACCTACAATGAGCAGTTCTTC.

The chain employs TRBV28 and TRBJ1-5; a possible D gene is TRBD1 (5 bases). The CDR3 spans 16 residues. The V gene lost 4 bases and the J gene lost 3 bases, with 16 bases spanning the gap. The V gene's germline CDR1 is MDHEN and CDR2 SYDVKM. The CDR3 DNA reads as TGTGCCAGCAGTTCCAAGAGCCGACAGTACAATCAGCCCCAGCATTTT. Translating it yields CASSSKSRQYNQPQHF.

The chain links TRBV28 to TRBJ2-1; 9 bases fit TRBD2. CDR1 is MDHEN, CDR2 SYDVKM, per germline. The CDR3 extends over 15 amino acids. V was pared by 3 bases and J by 2 bases, with 2 bases of the junction left unmatched. The CDR3 is CASSFSSGAYNEQFF. In DNA, the CDR3 is TGTGCCAGCAGTTTCTCTAGCGGGGCCTACAATGAGCAGTTCTTC.

V gene TRBV7-3 combines with J gene TRBJ1-1; TRBD1 matches 10 bases. Germline CDR1 reads SGHTA; CDR2 reads FQGTGA. The CDR3 is made up of 16 amino acids. Losses at the gene ends were 6 bases for V and 3 bases for J; bases not matched to a gene: 10. In DNA form, the CDR3 reads TGTGCCAGCAGGCCGGGACAGGGGCATTTGGACACTGAAGCTTTCTTT. Encoded protein: CASRPGQGHLDTEAFF.

This clone appeared once. V is TRBV3-1 (or the pseudogene TRBV3-2) and J is TRBJ1-3; TRBD1 matches 9 bases. This CDR3 spans 15 amino acids. V gave up 4 bases and J gave up 4 bases; unmatched junction bases: 5. CDR1 and CDR2 (germline): LGHDT, YNNKEL (reference sequence). CDR3: CASSPGTGFGNTIYF. CDR3 nucleotides: TGTGCCAGCAGCCCCGGGACAGGGTTCGGAAACACCATATATTTT.

The J gene is TRBJ1-5, the V gene TRBV5-1, with D possibly matching TRBD1 (5 bases). This CDR3 has 14 residues. Trimming stripped 4 bases from V and 5 bases from J, with 13 bases between. The germline V gene has CDR1 SGHRS and CDR2 YFSETQ. CDR3 in DNA: TGCGCCAGCAGCCCGGACCCGGGGGATCAGCCCCAGCATTTT. This translates into CASSPDPGDQPQHF. Filled out from reference TRBV5-1 and TRBJ1-5, the complete variable domain reads KAGVTQTPRYLIKTRGQQVTLSCSPISGHRSVSWYQQTPGQGLQFLFEYFSETQRNKGNFPGRFSGRQFSNSRSEMNVSTLELGDSALYLCASSPDPGDQPQHFGDGTRLSIL.

The V and J genes are TRBV19 and TRBJ1-6; a weak D match, TRBD1 (6 bases). Between the trimmed V and J ends, which lost 6 bases and 7 bases, there was a span of 16 bases. The length of the CDR3 is 15 residues. Germline V gene lookup returns CDR1 LNHDA and CDR2 SQIVND (reference sequence). The CDR3, as DNA: TGTGCCAGTAGCCTCTTCCAGGGGTGGAATTCACCCCTCCACTTT. The encoded protein is CASSLFQGWNSPLHF.

The chain is built from TRBV18 and TRBJ2-1, with 9 positions matching TRBD2. CDR1 is KGHSH and CDR2 is LQKENI in the germline V gene. Trimming removed 4 bases from V and 6 bases from J; junction bases left unmatched: 7. The CDR3 totals 15 residues. CDR3 protein: CASSLTSGETNEQFF. In DNA, the CDR3 is TGTGCCAGCTCACTGACTAGCGGAGAGACCAATGAGCAGTTCTTC.

This sequence joins TRBV7-7 and TRBJ2-1; 11 positions agree with TRBD2. Losses at the gene ends were 5 bases for V and 9 bases for J; bases not matched to a gene: 6. CDR1 is SSHAT and CDR2 is FNYEAQ in the germline V gene (reference sequence). The CDR3 contains 14 residues. CDR3 residues: CASSLGLAEGEQFF. The CDR3 bases are TGTGCCAGCAGCCTGGGACTAGCGGAGGGTGAGCAGTTCTTC.

The chain combines TRBV24-1 with TRBJ2-1, with D possibly being TRBD2 (5 bases). The CDR3 has 17 residues. The V gene's germline CDR1 is KGHDR and CDR2 SFDVKD. V lost 3 bases and J 0 bases, leaving 14 bases between the germline ends. For the CDR3, the DNA is TGTGCCACCAGTGATATTACACGGGGAAGCTCCTACAATGAGCAGTTCTTC. It codes for CATSDITRGSSYNEQFF.